This T cell receptor (beta chain) was obtained from a study of blood T cell repertoires in COVID-19. For the study at large: In each case, the material was cDNA or gDNA derived from T cells, B-cell-depleted T cells, or PBMCs.

Clones were sequenced by immunoSEQ multiplex PCR, and TCRdb holds only the in-frame ones, with some missing. The repertoire holds fewer than 200,000 clones, with 80% to 90% as singletons. This clone has a handful of counts. This sample includes further DNA sequences coding for the same CDR3. Enrolment of Seattle patients took place during active infection, and they were followed longitudinally. The receptor's source is a woman in her forties or fifties with COVID-19, enrolled during active disease. Sequencing was done on a sample of peripheral blood.

CDR3 sequence reads: CASSESLGYTF. The CDR3 DNA sequence: TGTGCCAGCAGTGAATCTCTTGGCTACACCTTC. The rearrangement joins TRBV6-1 to TRBJ1-2, with no clear D. The germline V gene has CDR1 MNHNS and CDR2 SASEGT. This CDR3 contains 11 residues. V was trimmed by 2 bases and J by 7 bases, leaving 5 bases between them.